Listed here are 21 T cell receptor beta chains from one sample, sequenced in a study of liver allograft versus peripheral blood T cells. Study context: Recipients' peripheral blood T cell receptor repertoires were compared with those in transplanted livers.

A single record per CDR3 protein comes from TCRdb applying MiXCR to the reads. The table shows around 15,000 distinct CDR3 sequences, with roughly 21% occurring only once. Receptors originate from a human patient who had a liver transplant. Certain T cells may be donor cells from the graft.

J is TRBJ1-1 and V is TRBV5-4; weak D call: TRBD2 (7 bases). Gene TRBJ2-3 matches the end of the DNA better, so the J call may be wrong. The CDR3 has 16 amino acids. Germline CDR1 SGHNT, CDR2 YYREEE (reference sequence). Here the CDR3 reads CASSLGGGGSLDTQYF. The CDR3 DNA reads TGTGCCAGCAGCTTGGGTGGGGGGGGCTCATTGGATACGCAGTATTTT.

V and J are TRBV6-1 and TRBJ2-7; D call uncertain. This CDR3 has 13 amino acids. Germline CDR1 reads MNHNS; CDR2 reads SASEGT. The V gene lost 7 bases and the J gene lost 2 bases, with 12 bases spanning the gap. The CDR3 region is CASTSDPTYEQYF. The CDR3 nucleotides read TGTGCCAGCACCTCGGATCCCACCTACGAGCAGTACTTC.

The gene calls are TRBV12-3 or TRBV12-4 and TRBJ1-1; D remains ambiguous. Trimming took 2 bases from V and 4 from J, leaving 5 bases between them. This CDR3 comprises 12 residues. CDR3: CASSLLGTEAFF. CDR3 nucleotide sequence: TGTGCCAGCAGTTTACTGGGCACTGAAGCTTTCTTT.

V usage is TRBV7-2 and J usage is TRBJ2-7; D remains unclear. Germline V lookup: CDR1 SGHTA, CDR2 FQGNSA. The CDR3 loop spans 14 amino acids. The V end lost 4 bases, the J end lost 3 bases, and 13 bases lay between the germline ends. For the CDR3, the DNA is TGTGCCAGCAGCTCCAGACACCAAGACTACGAGCAGTACTTC. Encoded protein: CASSSRHQDYEQYF.

Within the sample, this clonotype is medium-sized. The chain recombines TRBV6-1 with TRBJ2-2, with D possibly being TRBD1 (6 bases). CDR1 and CDR2 (germline): MNHNS, SASEGT. This CDR3 has 20 residues. Trimming pared 0 bases from V and 2 bases from J, leaving 22 bases between. CDR3 DNA: TGTGCCAGCAGTGAAGCTGTGGGGGCCACTACCAGCCGTAACACCGGGGAGCTGTTTTTT. Translation gives CASSEAVGATTSRNTGELFF.

In DNA, the CDR3 is TGTGCCAGCAGCAATCACCTTGGTCAGCCCCAGCATTTT. It encodes CASSNHLGQPQHF. The chain couples TRBV6-1 to TRBJ1-5, with no clear D. The V gene's germline CDR1 is MNHNS and CDR2 SASEGT. The CDR3 consists of 13 residues. V was clipped by 6 bases and J by 6 bases, with 12 bases between them.

This clonotype occurred many times. The rearrangement uses TRBV19 and TRBJ2-5; the D is unclear. This CDR3 has 16 amino acids. Germline V gives CDR1 LNHDA, CDR2 SQIVND (reference sequence). V dropped 4 bases and J dropped 1 base, with 16 bases sitting between them. The CDR3 region has the DNA TGTGCCAGTAGTAGCCCAATTGGACGCCCCCAAGAGACCCAGTACTTC. Translation: CASSSPIGRPQETQYF.

This clonotype was recorded at least ten times. CDR3 sequence: CASSSQDGKLFF. The CDR3 nucleotides read TGTGCCAGCAGTTCACAGGATGGGAAACTGTTTTTT. V gene TRBV6-6 combines with J gene TRBJ1-4, with D maybe TRBD1 (5 bases). V was cut by 4 bases and J by 11 bases, with 11 bases left in between. The CDR3 has 12 residues. The V gene's germline CDR1 is MNHNY and CDR2 SVGAGI (reference sequence).

The rearrangement links TRBV19 to TRBJ1-3; possibly TRBD1 for D (5 bases). This CDR3 has 13 residues. V lost 6 bases, J lost 8 bases, and 14 bases lay in between. Germline loops: CDR1 LNHDA, CDR2 SQIVND (reference sequence). The CDR3: CASSLIDRDTIYF. The CDR3 region has the DNA TGTGCCAGTAGCCTTATCGACAGAGACACCATATATTTT.

This clonotype came up many times. The gene calls are TRBV6-5 and TRBJ1-1; D unresolved. The germline V gene encodes CDR1 MNHEY and CDR2 SVGAGI. Trimming shortened V by 6 bases and J by 1 base, and 12 bases separated the two germline ends. CDR3 size: 14 residues. This chain's CDR3 is CASSARSQNTEAFF. The CDR3 DNA follows: TGTGCCAGCAGCGCCAGATCACAGAACACTGAAGCTTTCTTT.

This clonotype was seen many times. The chain is built from TRBV27 and TRBJ1-6; 8 bases match TRBD1. The CDR3 runs 15 residues. CDR1 is MNHEY and CDR2 is SMNVEV in the germline V gene (reference sequence). J was trimmed by 9 bases and V by 6 bases; bases with no gene match: 10. The CDR3 region has the DNA TGTGCCAGCAGACTCGGACAGGGAGGACGTTCACCCCTCCACTTT. Residues: CASRLGQGGRSPLHF.

This clonotype was observed at least ten times. The V call is TRBV6-1, the J call TRBJ2-4; the match to TRBD2 covers 7 bases. Germline CDR1 MNHNS, CDR2 SASEGT. This CDR3 is 16 amino acids long. J lost 6 bases, V lost 2 bases, and 10 bases had no gene match. The CDR3 here is CASSEWGGQSINIQYF. CDR3 sequence (DNA): TGTGCCAGCAGTGAATGGGGAGGGCAAAGTATAAACATTCAGTACTTC.

This clonotype is medium-sized in the sample. The V gene is TRBV15, the J gene TRBJ2-2; D is perhaps TRBD1 (5 bases). Trimming took off 3 bases at V and 4 bases at J, with 18 bases between the two ends. This CDR3 comprises 17 residues. Germline CDR1 reads LNHNV; CDR2 reads YYDKDF (reference sequence). The CDR3 region is CATSRDIGALGTGELFF. The CDR3 coding sequence is TGTGCCACCAGCAGGGACATAGGGGCTCTAGGCACCGGGGAGCTGTTTTTT.

This clonotype is deemed medium-sized. The chain recombines TRBV10-3 with TRBJ1-1; D gene ambiguous. V was clipped by 1 base and J by 4 bases, with 4 bases between them. The CDR3 consists of 12 residues. CDR1 is ENHRY and CDR2 is SYGVKD in the germline V gene. This CDR3 reads CAISELVTEAFF. In DNA form, the CDR3 reads TGTGCCATCAGTGAGTTGGTCACTGAAGCTTTCTTT.

This clonotype was detected many times. The V and J genes are TRBV10-3 and TRBJ1-2; D possibly corresponds to TRBD1 (6 bases). Germline values: CDR1 ENHRY, CDR2 SYGVKD. Trimming cost V 2 bases and J 6 bases, with 13 bases left between them. The CDR3 runs 14 residues. In nucleotides, the CDR3 is TGTGCCATCAGTGAGGTACAGGGCTTGGATGGCTACACCTTC. Translating it yields CAISEVQGLDGYTF.

The chain employs TRBV15 and TRBJ1-2, with D perhaps TRBD1 (5 bases). In germline, CDR1 is LNHNV, CDR2 YYDKDF (reference sequence). The CDR3 is 15 amino acids. Trimming stripped 3 bases from V and 0 bases from J, with 11 bases between. The CDR3 DNA reads as TGTGCCACCAGCAGGGGACGAACTACTAACTATGGCTACACCTTC. Its protein is CATSRGRTTNYGYTF.

The CDR3: CASGQGHSPLHF. Written as DNA, the CDR3 is TGTGCCAGCGGACAGGGCCATTCACCCCTCCACTTT. This chain uses TRBV5-6 with TRBJ1-6; 8 bases match TRBD1. CDR3 length: 12 residues. Germline V gives CDR1 SGHDT, CDR2 YYEEEE. V was clipped by 7 bases and J by 8 bases; unmatched bases: 2. The full variable domain, with the rest looked up from reference TRBV5-6 and TRBJ1-6, is DAGVTQSPTHLIKTRGQQVTLRCSPKSGHDTVSWYQQALGQGPQFIFQYYEEEERQRGNFPDRFSGHQFPNYSSELNVNALLLGDSALYLCASGQGHSPLHFGNGTRLTVT.

The chain carries TRBV7-2 and TRBJ2-7; D possibly uses TRBD1 or TRBD2 (6 bases each). The V and J ends lost 5 bases and 7 bases respectively, with 12 bases between them. CDR1 is SGHTA, CDR2 FQGNSA, per germline. There are 12 residues in the CDR3. As DNA, the CDR3 is TGTGCCAGCAGCCCCCGGGGGCATGAGCAGTACTTC. It yields the protein CASSPRGHEQYF.

The chain joins TRBV30 to TRBJ1-6; the D gene is possibly TRBD1 (5 bases). Germline V gene sequence: CDR1 GTSNPN, CDR2 SVGIG (reference sequence). CDR3 length: 13 amino acids. V was shortened by 2 bases and J by 9 bases, with 11 bases between the two germline ends. The CDR3 DNA reads as TGTGCCTGGAGTACGAACGGGGGTTCACCCCTCCACTTT. Protein sequence: CAWSTNGGSPLHF.

V usage is TRBV28 and J usage is TRBJ1-2; D remains ambiguous. The CDR3 contains 14 residues. Germline CDR1 reads MDHEN; CDR2 reads SYDVKM. V shed 0 bases and J shed 4 bases, with 9 bases lying between them. Written as DNA, the CDR3 is TGTGCCAGCAGTTTATGGAGAACACCCTATGGCTACACCTTC. Its protein is CASSLWRTPYGYTF.

The chain uses TRBV20-1 and TRBJ2-7, with 13 bases aligning to TRBD2. CDR1 is DFQATT and CDR2 is SNEGSKA in the germline V gene (reference sequence). The ends lost 2 bases at V and 5 bases at J; junction bases unmatched: 6. The CDR3 runs 15 residues. The CDR3 region has the DNA TGCAGTGCTAGACCTTGGGGACTAGCGGGAAACGAGCAGTACTTC. Its protein is CSARPWGLAGNEQYF.